Presented here are 32 T cell receptor beta chains from one specimen sequenced in a study of T cell responses to AZD1222 COVID-19 vaccine. The protocol was immunoSEQ multiplex PCR, while the TCRdb copy is restricted to in-frame clones and leaves out a portion. This table holds 90,000 to 120,000 clones, around 91% found once. The sample in question was peripheral blood, obtained on day 0 of AZD1222 vaccination. The origin of the receptors is an adult in good health.

This chain links TRBV30 with TRBJ1-1; 8 bases agree with TRBD1. V was clipped by 3 bases and J by 8 bases; unmatched bases: 11. The V gene's germline CDR1 is GTSNPN and CDR2 SVGIG (reference sequence). CDR3 length: 14 residues. The CDR3 protein is CAWRPGGLFQEAFF. DNA for the CDR3: TGTGCCTGGAGGCCAGGGGGCCTCTTCCAGGAAGCTTTCTTT.

This clone was seen only once. The rearrangement uses TRBV20-1 and TRBJ1-5; D is unresolved. The germline V gene has CDR1 DFQATT and CDR2 SNEGSKA (reference sequence). This CDR3 contains 12 residues. The ends were cut back, 3 bases at V and 9 bases at J, with 12 bases in the middle. CDR3 DNA sequence: TGCAGTGCTAGTACCGGCTTGGGGCCCCAGCATTTT. Its translation is CSASTGLGPQHF.

This chain joins TRBV5-1 and TRBJ2-3; D is undetermined. Germline V gives CDR1 SGHRS, CDR2 YFSETQ. Trimming stripped 5 bases from V and 6 bases from J, with 19 bases between. The CDR3 consists of 15 residues. DNA of the CDR3: TGCGCCAGCAGTTTCCTTAGCTCGGTCAAGGATACGCAGTATTTT. This codes for CASSFLSSVKDTQYF.

The chain couples TRBV15 to TRBJ1-2; 7 nucleotides align to TRBD1. Germline V lookup: CDR1 LNHNV, CDR2 YYDKDF (reference sequence). The CDR3 extends over 17 amino acids. V lost 0 bases to trimming and J lost 2 bases; unmatched junction nucleotides: 9. In DNA, the CDR3 is TGTGCCACCAGCAGAGATCGGAGGGGGCCTCAAAACTATGGCTACACCTTC. This encodes CATSRDRRGPQNYGYTF.

The chain recombines TRBV5-1 with TRBJ2-2, with D uncertain. Germline V lookup: CDR1 SGHRS, CDR2 YFSETQ. The length of the CDR3 is 14 residues. Trimming removed 3 bases from V and 5 bases from J, with 11 bases in between. The CDR3 protein is CASSSMGLTGELFF. DNA for the CDR3: TGCGCCAGCAGCTCTATGGGGTTGACCGGGGAGCTGTTTTTT. The whole variable domain, remainder taken from reference TRBV5-1 and TRBJ2-2, is KAGVTQTPRYLIKTRGQQVTLSCSPISGHRSVSWYQQTPGQGLQFLFEYFSETQRNKGNFPGRFSGRQFSNSRSEMNVSTLELGDSALYLCASSSMGLTGELFFGEGSRLTVL.

The table lists this clone with a count of one. J is TRBJ2-1 and V is TRBV2; no reliable D call. This CDR3 is built from 14 residues. V was pared by 2 bases and J by 0 bases, with 5 bases between. Germline V CDR1 and CDR2: SNHLY, FYNNEI. The CDR3 loop is CASSEQISYNEQFF. The CDR3 coding sequence is TGTGCCAGCAGTGAACAGATCTCCTACAATGAGCAGTTCTTC.

The chain carries TRBV29-1 and TRBJ1-2; 9 bases map to TRBD1. CDR1 and CDR2 (germline): SQVTM, ANQGSEA. CDR3 size: 13 residues. V dropped 3 bases and J dropped 8; count of bases not matched to a gene: 7. CDR3 DNA: TGCAGCGTTGATATACAGGGGGCGCGGGGCTACACCTTC. It yields the protein CSVDIQGARGYTF.

This clone was seen a handful of times. The J gene is TRBJ1-2, the V gene TRBV4-3; D is undetermined. Trimming shortened V by 0 bases and J by 7 bases, and 21 bases separated the two germline ends. The CDR3 is 17 amino acids. Germline CDR1 LGHNA, CDR2 YSLEER. The CDR3 region has the DNA TGCGCCAGCAGCCAAGATCTAAAGGGAGCCAACGTGGGTGGCTACACCTTC. Its protein is CASSQDLKGANVGGYTF.

The chain recombines TRBV21-1 with TRBJ1-2. TRBV21-1 is marked as a pseudogene. This CDR3 is 18 amino acids long. DNA for the CDR3: TGTGCCAGCAGCAAACCGGGTAGGGCGGGACATTTGAACTATGGCTACACCTTC. It translates to CASSKPGRAGHLNYGYTF.

This chain links TRBV9 with TRBJ1-2, with 9 bases that match TRBD1. Germline CDR1 reads SGDLS; CDR2 reads YYNGEE. CDR3 length: 15 amino acids. J lost 8 bases, V lost 0 bases, and 8 bases had no gene match. The DNA for the CDR3 is TGTGCCAGCAGCGTAGTGGGGACAGGGTCAGGGGGCTACACCTTC. Translation: CASSVVGTGSGGYTF.

The chain couples TRBV24-1 to TRBJ2-2, with D perhaps given as TRBD1 or TRBD2 (5 bases each). CDR1 is KGHDR and CDR2 is SFDVKD in the germline V gene. The CDR3 loop spans 17 amino acids. Trimming removed 4 bases from V and 4 bases from J, with 18 bases in between. CDR3 residues: CATSDPRDGSGTGELFF. In nucleotides, the CDR3 is TGTGCCACCAGTGACCCCAGGGACGGGTCTGGCACCGGGGAGCTGTTTTTT.

The V gene is TRBV29-1, the J gene TRBJ1-4; TRBD1 agrees at 8 bases. The length of the CDR3 is 13 residues. The V and J ends lost 6 bases and 6 bases, in that order; junction bases with no gene match: 6. In germline, CDR1 is SQVTM, CDR2 ANQGSEA. CDR3 residues: CSVWTGIDEKLFF. The CDR3 DNA is TGCAGCGTATGGACAGGGATAGATGAAAAACTGTTTTTT.

The chain links TRBV5-4 to TRBJ2-1; D may be TRBD1 or TRBD2 (5 bases each). Looked up from germline, CDR1 is SGHNT and CDR2 is YYREEE (reference sequence). V was pared by 2 bases and J by 2 bases, with 11 bases between. The CDR3 has 15 amino acids. CDR3 DNA sequence: TGTGCCAGCAGCTTCCTGGGGGAAACCTACAATGAGCAGTTCTTC. It encodes CASSFLGETYNEQFF.

J is TRBJ1-2 and V is TRBV6-5; D not resolved. Trimming removed 6 bases from V and 8 bases from J, with 13 bases in between. The CDR3 runs 12 residues. Germline CDR1 and CDR2: MNHEY and SVGAGI. The CDR3 here is CASSPTSRGYTF. In nucleotides, the CDR3 is TGTGCCAGCAGCCCCACGTCCAGGGGCTACACCTTC.

The rearrangement joins TRBV4-2 to TRBJ2-7, with D perhaps matching TRBD2 (5 bases). Germline CDR1 and CDR2: LGHNA and YNFKEQ. The CDR3 runs to 14 residues. The germline V and J ends were trimmed by 0 bases and 1 base, with 7 bases remaining between them. The chain's CDR3 is CASSQERGSYEQYF. CDR3 sequence (DNA): TGTGCCAGCAGCCAAGAACGGGGATCCTACGAGCAGTACTTC.

The rearrangement joins TRBV6-1 to TRBJ1-4, with D tentatively TRBD1 (6 bases). The germline V gene encodes CDR1 MNHNS and CDR2 SASEGT. The CDR3 length is 15 residues. The V end lost 0 bases, the J end lost 8 bases, and 13 bases lay between the germline ends. The CDR3 protein is CASSEAGQGWEKLFF. The CDR3 DNA reads TGTGCCAGCAGTGAAGCTGGGCAGGGGTGGGAAAAACTGTTTTTT.

This rearrangement joins TRBV5-4 to TRBJ1-3; 8 bases are a match to TRBD1. The CDR3 has 17 amino acids. Per the germline V gene, CDR1 is SGHNT and CDR2 is YYREEE (reference sequence). V trimming: 3 bases; J trimming: 1 base; junction bases outside the gene matches: 9. The CDR3 loop reads CASSSGQGLRSGNTIYF. As DNA, the CDR3 is TGTGCCAGCAGCTCCGGACAGGGTTTGAGGTCTGGAAACACCATATATTTT.

V is TRBV5-1 and J is TRBJ2-7, with a possible D match to TRBD1 (5 bases). Deletions cut 2 bases from V and 2 bases from J, with 8 bases between. The V gene's germline CDR1 is SGHRS and CDR2 YFSETQ. This CDR3 has 13 residues. CDR3 sequence reads: CASSLDRTYEQYF. The CDR3 bases are TGCGCCAGCAGCTTAGACAGAACCTACGAGCAGTACTTC.

This clone was counted once. The chain uses TRBV3-1 (or the pseudogene TRBV3-2) and TRBJ2-1; no reliable D call. Per germline, CDR1 LGHDT and CDR2 YNNKEL (reference sequence). The CDR3 is 13 residues long. Deletions cut 2 bases from V and 10 bases from J, with 12 bases between. CDR3: CASSQNRVGEQFF. CDR3 bases: TGTGCCAGCAGCCAAAATAGGGTTGGAGAGCAGTTCTTC.

The chain uses TRBV10-2 and TRBJ2-3; D is uncertain. CDR3 size: 12 residues. CDR1 is WSHSY and CDR2 is SAAADI in the germline V gene. Trimming stripped 6 bases from V and 1 base from J, with 5 bases between. This CDR3 is CASRGGTDTQYF. The CDR3 DNA sequence: TGCGCCAGCAGAGGAGGCACAGATACGCAGTATTTT.

As DNA, the CDR3 is TGTGCCAGCAGCCAAGGGGGGTTAGCGGGGGCCTCAGGGACCCAGTACTTC. Translated, it gives CASSQGGLAGASGTQYF. The chain recombines TRBV9 with TRBJ2-5; 9 nucleotides match TRBD2. After removal of 4 bases from V and 7 bases from J, the junction contained 17 bases not matched to a gene. The length of the CDR3 is 17 residues. CDR1 SGDLS and CDR2 YYNGEE come from the germline V gene.

The chain recombines TRBV2 with TRBJ2-1, with D possibly TRBD1 on 7 matching bases. Germline V gives CDR1 SNHLY, CDR2 FYNNEI. The CDR3 consists of 14 residues. Between the trimmed V and J ends, which lost 11 bases and 0 bases, there was a span of 14 bases. In DNA, the CDR3 is TGTGCCGGGGGGAGACAGGGCTCCTACAATGAGCAGTTCTTC. This translates into CAGGRQGSYNEQFF.

This chain joins TRBV19 and TRBJ1-3; D perhaps matches TRBD1 (6 bases). Germline CDR1 LNHDA, CDR2 SQIVND (reference sequence). This CDR3 contains 16 residues. V was clipped by 4 bases and J by 0 bases, with 13 bases between them. In nucleotides, the CDR3 is TGTGCCAGTAGTACTCCGACAGGTTTCTCTGGAAACACCATATATTTT. It translates to CASSTPTGFSGNTIYF.

This clone came up once. J is TRBJ1-6 and V is TRBV7-9; 7 bases fit TRBD1. The V gene's germline CDR1 is SEHNR and CDR2 FQNEAQ (reference sequence). J lost 6 bases, V lost 5 bases, and 10 bases had no gene match. The CDR3 runs 16 residues. The CDR3: CASSPGTAVRNSPLHF. In DNA, the CDR3 is TGTGCCAGCAGCCCAGGGACAGCCGTACGTAATTCACCCCTCCACTTT.

The chain combines TRBV2 with TRBJ2-7, with 7 positions matching TRBD1. Unmatched junction bases numbered 15, after V lost 10 bases and J lost 6 bases. CDR3 length: 14 residues. Germline V gene sequence: CDR1 SNHLY, CDR2 FYNNEI. In DNA form, the CDR3 reads TGTGCCACCAAACCACAGGGGATCTCGGTCGAGCAGTACTTC. Its translation: CATKPQGISVEQYF.

V gene TRBV5-1 combines with J gene TRBJ1-2; a weak D match, TRBD1 (6 bases). This CDR3 contains 14 residues. Germline-derived CDR1 and CDR2 are SGHRS and YFSETQ. V lost 4 bases, J lost 2 bases, and 12 bases lay in between. CDR3 coding DNA: TGCGCCAGCAGCCTAACTACAGGGAACTATGGCTACACCTTC. Its protein is CASSLTTGNYGYTF.

This clone was seen a handful of times. V is TRBV19 and J is TRBJ1-4; 7 bases agree with TRBD1. The CDR3 covers 15 residues. The germline CDR1 and CDR2 sequences are LNHDA and SQIVND (reference sequence). V dropped 7 bases and J dropped 6; count of bases not matched to a gene: 11. Here the CDR3 DNA reads TGTGCCAGTACCCGATACCAGGGGGGTGATGAAAAACTGTTTTTT. Translated: CASTRYQGGDEKLFF. The variable domain in full, completed from reference TRBV19 and TRBJ1-4, reads DGGITQSPKYLFRKEGQNVTLSCEQNLNHDAMYWYRQDPGQGLRLIYYSQIVNDFQKGDIAEGYSVSREKKESFPLTVTSAQKNPTAFYLCASTRYQGGDEKLFFGSGTQLSVL.

V gene TRBV11-2 combines with J gene TRBJ1-5; D ambiguous. The germline V gene encodes CDR1 SGHAT and CDR2 FQNNGV. The CDR3 totals 13 residues. The V gene lost 0 bases and the J gene lost 4 bases, with 4 bases spanning the gap. The CDR3 protein is CASSLDVNQPQHF. CDR3 DNA: TGTGCCAGCAGCTTAGATGTGAATCAGCCCCAGCATTTT.

V and J are TRBV19 and TRBJ2-2; tentatively, D is TRBD1 or TRBD2 (5 bases each). Trimming took 7 bases from V and 5 from J, leaving 20 bases between them. The CDR3 length is 16 residues. Germline lookup yields CDR1 LNHDA and CDR2 SQIVND (reference sequence). CDR3 residues: CASTIRGEIWTGELFF. CDR3 DNA: TGTGCCAGTACCATTCGAGGGGAAATATGGACCGGGGAGCTGTTTTTT.

This chain uses TRBV2 with TRBJ2-3, with D maybe TRBD1 (6 bases). V lost 5 bases to trimming and J lost 2 bases, with 14 bases between them. CDR3 length: 15 residues. Per the germline V gene, CDR1 is SNHLY and CDR2 is FYNNEI. CDR3 amino acids: CASSIAGTSTDTQYF. The DNA of the CDR3 is TGTGCCAGCAGTATAGCCGGGACATCCACAGATACGCAGTATTTT. Based on the CDR3 plus reference TRBV2 and TRBJ2-3, the full variable domain is EPEVTQTPSHQVTQMGQEVILRCVPISNHLYFYWYRQILGQKVEFLVSFYNNEISEKSEIFDDQFSVERPDGSNFTLKIRSTKLEDSAMYFCASSIAGTSTDTQYFGPGTRLTVL.

V is TRBV10-2 and J is TRBJ2-7; TRBD1 might be the D (5 bases). Per the germline V gene, CDR1 is WSHSY and CDR2 is SAAADI. The V end was cut by 8 bases, the J end by 4 bases, with 15 bases between. CDR3 length: 13 residues. The CDR3 sequence is CASAASGQYEQYF. The CDR3 DNA reads TGCGCCAGCGCTGCTTCAGGGCAATACGAGCAGTACTTC.

The chain links TRBV6-4 to TRBJ1-3, with 10 positions matching TRBD1. Trimming cost V 2 bases and J 3 bases; bases outside gene matches: 7. Germline CDR1 MRHNA, CDR2 SNTAGT. The CDR3 length is 17 residues. This CDR3 is CASSDPDRGRLGNTIYF. In DNA form, the CDR3 reads TGTGCCAGCAGTGACCCAGACAGGGGGCGACTTGGAAACACCATATATTTT.